The T cell receptor (beta chain) described here comes from a study of shared clonotypes between healthy human individuals. The length of the CDR3 is 15 residues. The germline V gene encodes CDR1 MNHNS and CDR2 SASEGT. Losses at the gene ends were 3 bases for V and 3 bases for J; bases not matched to a gene: 6. Some clones are missing from TCRdb's copy, which holds only in-frame ones; the method was immunoSEQ multiplex PCR. This sample yields about 2.4 million clones, of which more than 85% are seen a single time; about 0.34% belongs to the top ten. The sequenced sample consisted of naive CD4+ T cells from PBMCs. Subset specified: CD45RA+ positively selected. This chain connects TRBV6-1 to TRBJ2-3; TRBD2 matches 7 bases. This clonotype was obtained from a man aged 18 to 30 in good health. Some clones in this sample may be carry-over from other donors' samples. CDR3 bases: TGTGCCAGCAGTGAGGGGGGGACGTGGACAGATACGCAGTATTTT. Its protein product is CASSEGGTWTDTQYF.